The entry that follows covers one T cell receptor (beta chain) sequence. Its antigen is as yet unknown. The TCR beta cDNA came from 5'RACE template switching with UMIs. TCRdb derives one entry per CDR3 protein from the 5' RACE reads, leaving out DNA. The listing contains 400,000 or so distinct CDR3 sequences. The CDR3 consists of 16 residues. Germline lookup yields CDR1 SGHTS and CDR2 YDEGEE. These data are taken from a study of T cells expressing NK-cell markers. Study as a whole: Sorted CD3+CD56+NKG2C+, CD3+CD56+NKG2C- and CD3+CD56-NKG2C+ T-cell subsets were beta-chain profiled. Seven sequenced donors out of eight were HCMV-seropositive, one seronegative.

Study-level points and caveats: Among several donors, these clonotypes also ranked first in the CD3+CD56-NKG2C+ fraction.

This sequence joins TRBV5-8 and TRBJ1-1. The source material was blood T cells: a sorted CD56 or NKG2C T cell subset, CD4+ or CD8+ T cells, or bulk PBMC T cells (not recorded which). This clonotype originated in a woman aged 45-65 years in good health. The CDR3 is CASQQLVGPRGTEAFF.